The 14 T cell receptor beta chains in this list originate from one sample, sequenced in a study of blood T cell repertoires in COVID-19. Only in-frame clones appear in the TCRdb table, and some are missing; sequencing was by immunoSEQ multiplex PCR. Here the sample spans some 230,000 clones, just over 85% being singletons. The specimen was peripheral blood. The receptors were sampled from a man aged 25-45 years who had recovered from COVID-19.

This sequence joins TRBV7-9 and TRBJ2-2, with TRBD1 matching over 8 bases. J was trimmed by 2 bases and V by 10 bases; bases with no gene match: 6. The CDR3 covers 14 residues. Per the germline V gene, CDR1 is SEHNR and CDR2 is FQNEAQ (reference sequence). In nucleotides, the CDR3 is TGTGCCACGGGGGCAGGGGGCAACACCGGGGAGCTGTTTTTT. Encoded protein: CATGAGGNTGELFF.

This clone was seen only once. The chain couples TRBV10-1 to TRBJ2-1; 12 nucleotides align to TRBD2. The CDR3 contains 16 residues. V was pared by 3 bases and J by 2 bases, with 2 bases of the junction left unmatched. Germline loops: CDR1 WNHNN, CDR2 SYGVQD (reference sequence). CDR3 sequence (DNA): TGCGCCAGCAGTGATTCTAGCGGGGGGGCCTACAATGAGCAGTTCTTC. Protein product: CASSDSSGGAYNEQFF.

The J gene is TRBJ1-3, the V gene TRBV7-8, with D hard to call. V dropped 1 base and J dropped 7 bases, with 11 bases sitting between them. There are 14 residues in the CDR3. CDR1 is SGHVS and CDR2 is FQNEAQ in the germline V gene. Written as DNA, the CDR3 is TGTGCCAGCAGCTTAGTGTCTGAGAGCAACACCATATATTTT. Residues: CASSLVSESNTIYF.

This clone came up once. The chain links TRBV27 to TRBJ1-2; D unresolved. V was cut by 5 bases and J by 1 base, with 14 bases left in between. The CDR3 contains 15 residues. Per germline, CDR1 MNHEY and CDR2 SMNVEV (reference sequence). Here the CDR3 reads CASSRSVAGNYGYTF. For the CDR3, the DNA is TGTGCCAGCAGTCGCTCGGTTGCGGGTAACTATGGCTACACCTTC.

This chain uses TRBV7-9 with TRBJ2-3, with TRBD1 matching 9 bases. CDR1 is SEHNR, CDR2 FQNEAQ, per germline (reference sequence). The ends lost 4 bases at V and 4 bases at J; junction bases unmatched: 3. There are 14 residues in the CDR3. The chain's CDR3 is CASSWDRVADTQYF. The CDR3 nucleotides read TGTGCCAGCAGCTGGGACAGGGTCGCAGATACGCAGTATTTT.

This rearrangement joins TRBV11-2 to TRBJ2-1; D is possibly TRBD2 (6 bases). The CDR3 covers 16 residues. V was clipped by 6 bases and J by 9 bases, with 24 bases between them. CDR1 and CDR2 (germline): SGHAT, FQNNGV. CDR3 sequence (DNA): TGTGCCAGCAGTCGTGCCCTACTAGCAGGATCTATTGAGCAGTTCTTC. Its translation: CASSRALLAGSIEQFF.

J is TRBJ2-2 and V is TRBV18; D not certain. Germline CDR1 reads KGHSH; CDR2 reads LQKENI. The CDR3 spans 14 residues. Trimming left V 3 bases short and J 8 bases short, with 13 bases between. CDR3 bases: TGTGCCAGCTCACCGGTCTATACCCCGGGGGAGCTGTTTTTT. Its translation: CASSPVYTPGELFF.

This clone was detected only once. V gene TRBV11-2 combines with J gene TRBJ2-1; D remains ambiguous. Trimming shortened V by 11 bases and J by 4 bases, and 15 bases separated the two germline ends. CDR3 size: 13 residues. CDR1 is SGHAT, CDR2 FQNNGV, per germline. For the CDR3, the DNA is TGTGCCGGCTCCCTAGGCATATACAATGAGCAGTTCTTC. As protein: CAGSLGIYNEQFF.

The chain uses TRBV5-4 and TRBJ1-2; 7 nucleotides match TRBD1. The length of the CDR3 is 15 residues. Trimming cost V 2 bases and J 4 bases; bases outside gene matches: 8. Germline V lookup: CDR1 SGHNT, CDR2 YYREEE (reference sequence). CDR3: CASSFSMDRSYGYTF. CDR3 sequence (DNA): TGTGCCAGCAGCTTTTCCATGGACAGGAGCTATGGCTACACCTTC.

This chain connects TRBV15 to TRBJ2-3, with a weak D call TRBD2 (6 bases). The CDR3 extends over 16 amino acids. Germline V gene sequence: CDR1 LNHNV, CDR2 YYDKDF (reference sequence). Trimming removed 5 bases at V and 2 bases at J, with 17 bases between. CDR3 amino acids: CATSRLIGGNTDTQYF. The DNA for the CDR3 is TGTGCCACCAGCCGACTGATCGGGGGTAACACAGATACGCAGTATTTT.

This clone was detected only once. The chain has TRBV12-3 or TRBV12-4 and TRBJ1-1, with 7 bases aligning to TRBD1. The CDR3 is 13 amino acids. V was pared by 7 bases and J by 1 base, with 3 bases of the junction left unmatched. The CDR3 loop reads CASNDRANTEAFF. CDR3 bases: TGTGCCAGCAACGACAGGGCGAACACTGAAGCTTTCTTT.

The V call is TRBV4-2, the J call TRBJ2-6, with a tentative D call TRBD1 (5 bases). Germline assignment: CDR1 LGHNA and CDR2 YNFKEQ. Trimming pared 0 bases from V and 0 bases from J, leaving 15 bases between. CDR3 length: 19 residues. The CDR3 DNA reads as TGTGCCAGCAGCCAAGATATCCAGGGTGCCGGCTCTGGGGCCAACGTCCTGACTTTC. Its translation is CASSQDIQGAGSGANVLTF.

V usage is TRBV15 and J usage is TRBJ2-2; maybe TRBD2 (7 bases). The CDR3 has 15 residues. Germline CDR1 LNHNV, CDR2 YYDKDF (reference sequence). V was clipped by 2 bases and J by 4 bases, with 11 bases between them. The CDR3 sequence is CATSRQGRGTGELFF. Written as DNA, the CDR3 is TGTGCCACCAGCAGACAGGGGAGGGGCACCGGGGAGCTGTTTTTT.

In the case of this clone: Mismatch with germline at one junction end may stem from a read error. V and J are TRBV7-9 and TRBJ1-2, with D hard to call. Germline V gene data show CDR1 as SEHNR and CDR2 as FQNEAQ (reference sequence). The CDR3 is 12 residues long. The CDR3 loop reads CASSSMPEPHFF. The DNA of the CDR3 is TGTGCCAGCAGCTCCATGCCCGAGCCCCACTTCTTC.